This T cell receptor (beta chain) was sequenced for a study of blood T cell repertoires in COVID-19. Looking at the study overall: Whether acute or convalescent, the COVID-19 samples came from the United States, Italy and Spain.

As handled by the study authors: Amplification of reference gene primers provided the estimated nucleated cell counts. TCRdb's copy holds only in-frame clones and misses some; the assay was immunoSEQ multiplex PCR. That table supplies the V and J calls and clone size; D and trimming were determined from the DNA. This sample has 95,000 to 120,000 clones; less than 75% occur once, and the top ten carry roughly 2%. The CDR3 extends over 14 amino acids. The germline V gene has CDR1 SGHRS and CDR2 YFSETQ. V shed 7 bases and J shed 7 bases, with 18 bases lying between them. The count of this clone is one. Sequences were obtained from peripheral blood. This TCR was recovered from a woman between 40 and 50 years old with acute or convalescent COVID-19. V and J are TRBV5-1 and TRBJ2-1; D may be TRBD2 (6 bases). CDR3: CASSRYSGENEQFF. In DNA, the CDR3 is TGCGCCAGCTCTAGGTATTCGGGGGAGAATGAGCAGTTCTTC.